This TCR beta chain was identified in a study of beta chain features in type 1 diabetes. Study-level background: What patients shared with healthy donors was a similar profile of age, gender and cell yields.

The CDR3 has 12 amino acids. The ends were cut back, 1 base at V and 3 bases at J, with 4 bases in the middle. Germline CDR1 SGHDT, CDR2 YYEEEE. In this sample, this clone turned up a few times. Its antigen is not known. A sort by CD45RO/CCR7/CD25/CD127/CD95/CD27 yielded CD4+ naive, central memory, regulatory and stem cell-like memory cells. General study points: In cDNA sequencing, cells with high TCR expression could be over-represented. There was a moderate but significant shortening of TCRB CDR3s in all four CD4+ subsets of Type 1 diabetes patients.

TCRB transcripts that were expressed got sequenced, as all of the isolated RNA had been reverse transcribed. Here immunoSEQ multiplex PCR was the method, and the copy in TCRdb shows in-frame clones only, minus some. The sample lists 640,000 or so clones; around 15% were seen once. This sequence originates from a man younger than 35 with type 1 diabetes. Sequenced sample: naive CD4+ T cells from blood. The gene calls are TRBV5-6 and TRBJ1-2; D is unresolved. The CDR3 bases are TGTGCCAGCAGCTTGACAGACTATGGCTACACCTTC. It codes for CASSLTDYGYTF.